This record looks at one T cell receptor beta chain sequence and its context. What it binds is not known. Those patients with uncontrolled infection, other autoimmune disease, pregnancy or lactation were excluded. The data belong to a study of T cells in Graves' hyperthyroidism and ophthalmopathy. General study results and limits: Ophthalmopathy cases were set apart from stable hyperthyroidism by a 13 V-J model. In the blood, most expanded thyroid clonotypes above 0.001 appeared as well. Ophthalmopathy prediction by the model preceded onset by a median about 6 months.

The V end was cut by 10 bases, the J end by 2 bases, with 20 bases between. This CDR3 is 15 amino acids long. Looked up from germline, CDR1 is LNHDA and CDR2 is SQIVND (reference sequence). The TCR beta CDR3 regions underwent amplification using RNA transcripts as the source. The primer set for the first-round RT-PCR of the TCR CDR3 was HTBI. One entry per CDR3 protein results from TCRdb running MiXCR on the multiplex PCR reads. Of over 500,000 distinct CDR3 sequences in the sample, 40% to 50% were seen once. The sample was peripheral blood or thyroid tissue (not recorded which). This TCR was recovered from an adult woman with Graves' disease, either hyperthyroidism or ophthalmopathy (not recorded which). The chain employs TRBV19 and TRBJ2-5, with a possible D match to TRBD2 (5 bases). DNA of the CDR3: TGTGCCACTTCGGGAACGGGCCGGATACAAGAGACCCAGTACTTC. Translation gives CATSGTGRIQETQYF.